The entry below describes one T cell receptor beta chain. Its specific antigen is unknown. There are no base qualities to consult, and no much larger clone falls within one base. This record comes from a study of cytomegalovirus exposure and HLA in healthy donors (TCRdb year 2017). With regard to the full study: According to an earlier analysis of around 600 of the donors, some 170 million T cells yielded 120 million or so unique TCR beta sequences and approximately 280 Gb of sequence data. An early release that covered roughly 600 HLA-typed donors contained approximately 300 gigabases of sequencing data and around 85 million unique TCR sequences. Of the 300 to 400 genotyped donors, around 81% fell in the genetic ancestry cluster associated with self-reported Caucasian donors. The study aimed to test whether cataloging public T cell receptors could reveal signatures of past pathogen exposure. The T cell repertoires of around 730 subjects were profiled by immunosequencing and related to cytomegalovirus serostatus. Besides the first cohort of around 670 subjects, a separate validation cohort made up of 95 to 150 different subjects was used. To predict cytomegalovirus infection status, the study combined high-throughput TCR immunosequencing, statistical association of individual TCRs with disease status, and machine learning. In a later analysis, previously published TCR beta repertoires from about 670 donors were re-analyzed and high-resolution HLA genotyping was added so that TCR occurrence patterns could be studied. In the later analysis, no new phenotypic data were used to find candidate immune exposures; instead, reliance was placed on TCR beta sequences and their occurrence across donors. In an earlier analysis of 587 of the donors, high-throughput TCR beta sequencing was used to judge whether each TCR beta V gene segment behaved as functional or pseudogenic. Donor age, sex, ethnicity and CMV serostatus were compiled alongside the repertoire data. Genome-wide SNP genotypes for about three fifths of the roughly 700 donors were used in a later genetic analysis, which treated that subset as a discovery cohort. All discovery cohort repertoires had been generated on a single sequencing platform. HLA typing included class I and class II loci at four-digit resolution. The number of typed donors differed by locus: roughly 629-640 for A, B, C, DRB1 and DQB1; some 500 for DQA1; 600 to 610 for DPA1; and roughly 470 for DPB1. Roughly 5 DR-DQ haplotypes were handled as single units for association and clustering, since linkage in the cohort was strong. Among roughly 400 genotyped donors of the cohort, an average of roughly 240,000 unique TCR beta nucleotide sequences were sequenced per donor, roughly 20% of them non-productive.

CDR1 LNHNV and CDR2 YYDKDF were looked up in the germline V gene (reference sequence). The CDR3 has 15 amino acids, counting the end cysteine and phenylalanine. The DNA shown is the 45-base CDR3, in frame from base 1. V is clipped by 0 bases and J by 5 bases, and the sequence between their germline boundaries is 13 bases long. The cohort was made up of about 670 healthy bone marrow donors. All cohort members were sampled while nominally healthy, although unrecorded immune exposures were likely present. CMV serostatus was recorded as positive for about 300 and negative for about 50% of the roughly 670 cohort members, whereas no CMV serostatus was recorded for the donor in question. Every donor gave a peripheral blood sample, and the peripheral blood mononuclear cells from that sample were used for TCR beta sequencing. Genomic DNA extraction from the blood cell samples was performed with the Qiagen DNeasy Blood Extraction Kit.

Results and caveats for the whole study, not just this receptor: A later analysis found that HLA-associated TCR beta chains were more clonally expanded and had lower generation probabilities than equally common non-associated chains. A total of 150 to 200 TCR beta chains were listed by the study as associated with cytomegalovirus. This cohort had only TCR beta chains sequenced, and the lack of alpha or paired-chain data limited which features could be detected. Over 15 rarely observed V segments, including chromosome 9 orphons, were excluded from the earlier analysis of about 600 of the donors because counts were too low. Most TCR sequences were observed very rarely across donors, whereas some public TCRs were present in many individuals. In a later analysis, several top co-occurrence clusters were reported to appear linked to parvovirus B19, influenza, CMV and Epstein-Barr virus. In a later genetic analysis, a missense DCLRE1C variant was associated with V-gene and J-gene trimming of TCR beta chains, and the association was replicated in an independent cohort. In a later analysis, most CMV-associated TCR beta chains were found to appear HLA-restricted, with HLA associations seemingly driven largely by CMV exposure. A group of highly shared sequence variants was considered likely to be a technical artifact of the sequencing pipeline. HLA typing was unavailable for some donors at each locus, so association tests used only the typed subset. It was suggested by the authors that the approach could potentially be generalized to other disease states and immunological phenotypes. An earlier analysis of some 560 of the donors showed that most TCR beta V segments appeared in productive rearrangements either about 87% or about 30% of the time, which broadly matched IMGT annotations. Because the 87-base-pair reads could not distinguish some IMGT-functional V segments, including TRBV6-2 and TRBV6-3, those segments were excluded. The only immune exposure information available for the cohort was CMV serostatus. In vitro tests confirmed that a few of the cytomegalovirus-associated TCR beta chains recognize cytomegalovirus antigens. According to a later genetic analysis, donors in an Asian-associated ancestry cluster had fewer N-insertions in productive TCRs than the roughly 670-donor mean. Linkage disequilibrium might explain the correlated functional status among segregating V segments, but an unknown experimental factor could not be excluded. A further reported finding was that TCR beta sequences accurately predicted the HLA-A and HLA-B alleles for most subjects in the first cohort. According to a later analysis, TCR association rates differed among HLA loci, with DRB1 alleles showing the most associated TCRs and HLA-C alleles showing the fewest. The presence/absence analyses assumed that sequencing depth was roughly uniform across donors, and that assumption may not be true. In both the original and validation cohorts, the classifier was reported to diagnose cytomegalovirus status with high specificity and sensitivity. At a false discovery rate of 0.05, a later analysis linked around 15,000 TCR beta sequences to specific HLA alleles. Strong co-occurrence of HLA alleles, especially DR and DQ, made assigning TCR associations to individual alleles difficult.

The library came from the immunoSEQ multiplex PCR assay. A mixture of 60 forward primers for TCR Vbeta segments and 13 reverse primers for TCR Jbeta segments was used in the multiplex PCR. The CDR3 region of rearranged TCR beta genes was amplified from genomic DNA with a multiplex PCR assay. On the Illumina HiSeq System, the amplified TCR beta libraries were sequenced as 87-base-pair reads. The paper's data handling went like this. A later analysis counted tens of millions of unique TCR beta chains across the 700 or so repertoires, and some 11 million of these chains were shared by at least two donors. To remove PCR and sequencing errors, raw reads were error-corrected and collapsed into unique sequences using a nearest-neighbor algorithm that merged closely related sequences. CDR3 sequences were aligned to IMGT reference sequences to assign V, D and J gene segments. Each retained sequence needed at least a six-nucleotide match to both a V gene segment and a J gene segment. Rearrangements were called productive when the CDR3 lacked stop codons and stayed in frame with V and J; all others were non-productive. Following IMGT convention, CDR3 was defined as the stretch from the second conserved V-encoded cysteine to the conserved J-encoded phenylalanine. In an earlier analysis of roughly 580 of the donors, sequences lacking an unambiguous match to a single V gene segment were excluded. In an earlier analysis of more than 500 of the donors, a V segment was called functional when productive rearrangements were above 56.7%, and segregating when the standard deviation between donors exceeded 5%. To diagnose cytomegalovirus status from the catalog of TCR beta chain sequences, a statistical classification framework was built. A later analysis assigned V and J genes by comparing TCR nucleotide sequences with IMGT/GENE-DB human TR gene sequences. A later analysis assigned CDR3 sequences and most-parsimonious VDJ recombination scenarios with the TCRdist pipeline. In a later analysis, each TCR beta chain was defined by its CDR3 amino acid sequence together with its V-gene family, and reads without a unique V-gene family were excluded. In a later analysis, around 600 highly shared, low-generation-probability nucleotide sequences were removed to address suspected cross-contamination and a sequencing artifact. In a later analysis, a clonal expansion index for each public chain was calculated from normalized within-repertoire ranks of inferred template counts. Generation probabilities in a later analysis came from a VDJ recombination model fitted to out-of-frame rearrangements, and those results were checked against IGoR. In a later analysis, hypergeometric tests were used to score TCR-TCR, TCR-HLA and TCR-CMV co-occurrence, with a repertoire-size bias correction applied to TCR pairs. To estimate false discovery rates, a later analysis permuted the HLA or CMV assignments 20 times. In a later analysis, co-occurring TCRs were grouped using DBSCAN, and TCRdist sequence similarity was added for clustering within HLA-allele-positive subsets. Repertoires with fewer than 30,000 or more than 120,000 public chains, plus five repertoires with anomalous nucleotide sharing, were excluded from co-occurrence clustering. TCRdb retrieved this table from immuneACCESS and kept in-frame rearrangements only. Not all clones are present; in checked studies, unresolved V genes account for under half, and no reason is known for the remainder. The DNA gave D and trimming, while V, J and clone size come from that table. The sample profile shows about 150,000 clones; 80% of them were found once. The biggest ten clones account for about 4.9% of the sample.

Recombination joined TRBV15 with TRBJ2-5, with TRBD1 as a weak D call on 7 bases. The origin of this receptor is a man aged 25-45 years in good health. The sample consisted of PBMCs. The sequence in DNA is TGTGCCACCAGCAGAGATAGTCAGGGGGGCGAGACCCAGTACTTC. The resulting protein is CATSRDSQGGETQYF.